Reported below is one T cell receptor (delta chain). V lost 3 bases, J lost 0 bases, and 12 bases stayed unmatched. The length of the CDR3 is 18 residues. Germline V gene sequence: CDR1 GEAIGNYY, CDR2 EKD. These data are taken from a study of gamma-delta T cells after stem cell transplantation. TCRdb reprocessed the RT-PCR reads using CATT. The table shows some 820 delta-chain clones, with around a sixth occurring only once. The chain carries TRDV2 and TRDJ1, with 10 nucleotides matching TRDD3. This TCR was recovered from a human donor. It is not recorded whose cells these are; they may come from a transplant donor. The sample taken for sequencing was gamma-delta T cells. CDR3 residues: CACDPVTGGSTYTDKLIF. The CDR3 DNA reads TGTGCCTGTGACCCTGTTACTGGGGGATCTACGTACACCGATAAACTCATCTTT.